This TCR beta chain was sequenced during a study of T cell responses to AZD1222 COVID-19 vaccine. In the study overall: Pooled in the analysis were second doses at about 4 or about 12 weeks. Broader study findings: Clonal diversity may have been underestimated in mostly white British donors.

In the case of this clone: Its antigen is still unknown.

Using immunoSEQ multiplex PCR, the repertoire was profiled, and TCRdb retains in-frame clones only, with some absent. The table has 150,000 to 200,000 clones, about 90% seen once. Germline CDR1 and CDR2: MNHEY and SVGAGI. Trimming shortened V by 5 bases and J by 4 bases, and 9 bases separated the two germline ends. The CDR3 has 13 residues. The TCR sequence derives from an adult in good health. Here the sequenced sample was peripheral blood, taken on day 0 of AZD1222 vaccination. The chain couples TRBV6-5 to TRBJ1-5, with D maybe TRBD1 (6 bases). CDR3 residues: CASSRTANQPQHF. CDR3 nucleotide sequence: TGTGCCAGCAGTCGGACAGCTAATCAGCCCCAGCATTTT.